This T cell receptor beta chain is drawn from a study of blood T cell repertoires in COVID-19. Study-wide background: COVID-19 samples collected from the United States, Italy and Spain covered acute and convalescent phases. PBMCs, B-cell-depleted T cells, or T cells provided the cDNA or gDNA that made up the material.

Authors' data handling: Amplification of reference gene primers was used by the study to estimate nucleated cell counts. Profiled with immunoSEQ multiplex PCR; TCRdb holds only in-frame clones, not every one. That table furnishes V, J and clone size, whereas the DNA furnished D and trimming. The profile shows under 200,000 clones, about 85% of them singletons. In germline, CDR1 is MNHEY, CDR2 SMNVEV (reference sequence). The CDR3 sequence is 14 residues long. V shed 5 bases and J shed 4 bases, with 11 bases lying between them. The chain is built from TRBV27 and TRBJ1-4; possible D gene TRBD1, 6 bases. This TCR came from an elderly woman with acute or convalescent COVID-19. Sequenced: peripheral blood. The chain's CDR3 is CASSGGGYNEKLFF. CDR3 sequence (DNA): TGTGCCAGCAGTGGGGGGGGCTATAATGAAAAACTGTTTTTT.